This entry lists 30 T cell receptor beta chains sequenced from one sample in a study of blood T cell repertoires in COVID-19. Using immunoSEQ multiplex PCR, the repertoire was profiled, and TCRdb retains in-frame clones only, with some absent. The sample has 150,000 or so clones, roughly four fifths seen once. The specimen sequenced was peripheral blood. These receptors originate from a man older than 75 with acute or convalescent COVID-19.

The chain links TRBV5-1 to TRBJ2-3; 10 nucleotides align to TRBD2. V gave up 3 bases and J gave up 6 bases; unmatched junction bases: 19. The germline CDR1 and CDR2 sequences are SGHRS and YFSETQ. The CDR3 is 19 amino acids. CDR3 residues: CASSYGSSGGTPHWDTQYF. CDR3 bases: TGCGCCAGCAGCTATGGCAGTAGCGGGGGGACCCCCCATTGGGATACGCAGTATTTT.

The CDR3 here is CASSLQASGGLHEQYF. CDR3 nucleotide sequence: TGTGCCAGCAGTTTACAGGCTAGCGGGGGGCTACACGAGCAGTACTTC. The gene calls are TRBV27 and TRBJ2-7, with TRBD2 identical over 11 bases. The V segment lost 2 bases and the J segment 5 bases; nucleotides outside the gene matches: 8. CDR1 and CDR2 (germline): MNHEY, SMNVEV (reference sequence). The length of the CDR3 is 16 residues.

This chain joins TRBV6-2 or TRBV6-3 and TRBJ2-3; D may be TRBD2 (6 bases). This CDR3 is 14 amino acids long. V gave up 4 bases and J gave up 0 bases, with 8 bases separating them. In germline, CDR1 is MNHEY, CDR2 SVGEGT. CDR3 residues: CASSSGTSTDTQYF. As DNA, the CDR3 is TGTGCCAGCAGTTCAGGGACTAGCACAGATACGCAGTATTTT.

V and J are TRBV6-5 and TRBJ1-2; possibly TRBD1 for D (5 bases). In germline, CDR1 is MNHEY, CDR2 SVGAGI. Between the trimmed V and J ends, which lost 6 bases and 1 base, there was a span of 12 bases. The CDR3 is 14 amino acids. The DNA for the CDR3 is TGTGCCAGCAGACCCGGGGGGGGTAACTATGGCTACACCTTC. It yields the protein CASRPGGGNYGYTF.

The chain links TRBV3-1 (or the pseudogene TRBV3-2) to TRBJ2-5; D is undetermined. Germline V gene lookup returns CDR1 LGHDT and CDR2 YNNKEL (reference sequence). Trimming took off 4 bases at V and 1 base at J, with 4 bases between the two ends. The CDR3 runs 12 residues. The CDR3 is CASSPRQETQYF. CDR3 bases: TGTGCCAGCAGCCCTCGCCAAGAGACCCAGTACTTC.

The J gene is TRBJ1-2, the V gene TRBV6-1; 7 bases are a match to TRBD1. J was trimmed by 6 bases and V by 1 base; bases with no gene match: 5. The length of the CDR3 is 14 residues. Per the germline V gene, CDR1 is MNHNS and CDR2 is SASEGT. CDR3 loop: CASSEGDRTDGYTF. CDR3 DNA: TGTGCCAGCAGTGAAGGGGACAGAACTGATGGCTACACCTTC.

V usage is TRBV28 and J usage is TRBJ2-7, with D possibly matching TRBD2 (7 bases). This CDR3 comprises 14 residues. CDR1 MDHEN and CDR2 SYDVKM come from the germline V gene. Trimming removed 2 bases from V and 2 bases from J, with 10 bases in between. The CDR3, as DNA: TGTGCCAGCAGTTTAGGGGGGGCTCCCTACGAGCAGTACGTC. Its protein product is CASSLGGAPYEQYV.

In its sample, this clone was seen a few times. V is TRBV30 and J is TRBJ1-2; D might be TRBD1 (6 bases). Trimming took off 5 bases at V and 4 bases at J, with 11 bases between the two ends. This CDR3 contains 12 residues. Germline CDR1 reads GTSNPN; CDR2 reads SVGIG (reference sequence). CDR3 DNA: TGTGCCTGGGGACAGCCTAGCTATGGCTACACCTTC. Protein sequence: CAWGQPSYGYTF.

This chain connects TRBV10-2 to TRBJ2-7; a possible D gene is TRBD1 (5 bases). The CDR3 totals 14 residues. Trimming removed 3 bases from V and 3 bases from J, with 12 bases in between. Germline V gene sequence: CDR1 WSHSY, CDR2 SAAADI. The CDR3 nucleotides read TGCGCCAGCAGTGAAGTAGGGGTGGGCTACGAGCAGTACGTC. The encoded protein is CASSEVGVGYEQYV.

This clone was found many times. This rearrangement joins TRBV11-1 to TRBJ2-2, with D unclear. Germline CDR1 SGHAT, CDR2 FQDESV (reference sequence). The ends were cut back, 5 bases at V and 1 base at J, with 5 bases in the middle. CDR3 length: 13 amino acids. The CDR3 is CASSVVNTGELFF. The DNA for the CDR3 is TGTGCCAGCAGCGTCGTGAACACCGGGGAGCTGTTTTTT.

V is TRBV3-1 (or the pseudogene TRBV3-2) and J is TRBJ2-2, with a tentative D call TRBD1 (5 bases). Deletions cut 9 bases from V and 3 bases from J, with 14 bases between. This CDR3 contains 14 residues. Germline CDR1 is LGHDT and CDR2 is YNNKEL (reference sequence). This chain's CDR3 is CASTETAYTGELFF. CDR3 in DNA: TGTGCCAGTACCGAGACAGCCTACACCGGGGAGCTGTTTTTT.

The chain joins TRBV5-1 to TRBJ1-6; possibly TRBD1 for D (5 bases). The CDR3 loop spans 15 amino acids. V lost 5 bases to trimming and J lost 6 bases, with 15 bases between them. Germline CDR1 reads SGHRS; CDR2 reads YFSETQ. Here the CDR3 DNA reads TGCGCCAGCAGTCCACCCGGACACTTTAATTCACCCCTCCACTTT. The encoded protein is CASSPPGHFNSPLHF. The full variable domain, with the rest looked up from reference TRBV5-1 and TRBJ1-6, is KAGVTQTPRYLIKTRGQQVTLSCSPISGHRSVSWYQQTPGQGLQFLFEYFSETQRNKGNFPGRFSGRQFSNSRSEMNVSTLELGDSALYLCASSPPGHFNSPLHFGNGTRLTVT.

This clone showed up just a few times. The chain uses TRBV6-6 and TRBJ1-6; the match to TRBD1 covers 7 bases. CDR1 MNHNY and CDR2 SVGAGI come from the germline V gene (reference sequence). Unmatched junction bases numbered 9, after V lost 6 bases and J lost 4 bases. The CDR3 consists of 16 residues. The CDR3 bases are TGTGCCAGCAGCCGACGGGGGACAGTGTATAATTCACCCCTCCACTTT. Amino acids: CASSRRGTVYNSPLHF.

This chain joins TRBV6-5 and TRBJ1-2; D gene ambiguous. Germline assignment: CDR1 MNHEY and CDR2 SVGAGI. The CDR3 runs to 15 residues. The V and J ends lost 6 bases and 5 bases respectively, with 19 bases between them. The CDR3 is CASRPPPPGLYGYTF. As DNA, the CDR3 is TGTGCCAGCAGACCCCCCCCACCGGGATTGTATGGCTACACCTTC.

This chain uses TRBV11-3 with TRBJ2-3; TRBD1 matches at 7 bases. This CDR3 comprises 14 residues. Germline V gene sequence: CDR1 SGHNT, CDR2 YENEEA. After removal of 3 bases from V and 3 bases from J, the junction contained 3 bases not matched to a gene. The CDR3 reads CASSFGQETDTQYF. CDR3 nucleotide sequence: TGTGCCAGCAGCTTCGGACAGGAAACAGATACGCAGTATTTT.

The chain carries TRBV11-2 and TRBJ2-3; no reliable D call. The V end was cut by 1 base, the J end by 0 bases, with 5 bases between. CDR1 SGHAT and CDR2 FQNNGV come from the germline V gene. This CDR3 spans 14 amino acids. DNA of the CDR3: TGTGCCAGCAGCTTAGTACTCAGCACAGATACGCAGTATTTT. Translation gives CASSLVLSTDTQYF.

The chain couples TRBV11-1 to TRBJ1-2; 10 positions match TRBD1. The CDR3 extends over 14 amino acids. Per germline, CDR1 SGHAT and CDR2 FQDESV (reference sequence). With 5 bases clipped from V and 5 bases from J, the junction kept 5 bases outside the gene matches. CDR3 residues: CASSPRTGGYGYTF. In DNA form, the CDR3 reads TGTGCCAGCAGCCCACGGACAGGGGGATATGGCTACACCTTC.

The chain links TRBV4-3 to TRBJ1-2, with D tentatively TRBD1 (6 bases). The CDR3 is 14 amino acids. Trimming stripped 3 bases from V and 8 bases from J, with 16 bases between. Germline CDR1 is LGHNA and CDR2 is YSLEER. Here the CDR3 reads CASSQSRDIGGYTF. In nucleotides, the CDR3 is TGCGCCAGCAGCCAGTCCCGGGACATTGGCGGCTACACCTTC.

The genes are TRBV6-5 and TRBJ1-5; maybe TRBD1 (5 bases). CDR3 length: 15 amino acids. The V end lost 5 bases, the J end lost 0 bases, and 11 bases lay between the germline ends. Germline V lookup: CDR1 MNHEY, CDR2 SVGAGI. The CDR3 loop reads CASSPQGYSNQPQHF. For the CDR3, the DNA is TGTGCCAGCAGTCCTCAGGGTTATAGCAATCAGCCCCAGCATTTT.

This clone was seen many times. The genes are TRBV7-3 and TRBJ2-2; possible D gene TRBD2, 6 bases. Per germline, CDR1 SGHTA and CDR2 FQGTGA. CDR3 size: 16 residues. Trimming took off 1 base at V and 1 base at J, with 10 bases between the two ends. The CDR3 DNA follows: TGTGCCAGCAGCTTAATTGGGGACTTGAACACCGGGGAGCTGTTTTTT. Translating gives CASSLIGDLNTGELFF.

In its sample, this clone was seen once. This sequence joins TRBV5-1 and TRBJ2-2; 8 bases are shared with TRBD2. Germline V gives CDR1 SGHRS, CDR2 YFSETQ. With V trimmed by 0 bases and J by 6 bases, 1 base remained unmatched. CDR3 length: 14 residues. CDR3 nucleotide sequence: TGCGCCAGCAGCTTGGCGGGGGGGCCCGGGGAGCTGTTTTTT. Translated: CASSLAGGPGELFF. The full variable domain, completed using reference TRBV5-1 and TRBJ2-2, is KAGVTQTPRYLIKTRGQQVTLSCSPISGHRSVSWYQQTPGQGLQFLFEYFSETQRNKGNFPGRFSGRQFSNSRSEMNVSTLELGDSALYLCASSLAGGPGELFFGEGSRLTVL.

The CDR3, as DNA: TGCGCCAGCAGCCCGGGGGGACAGGGTCAAGAGACCCAGTACTTC. Translated: CASSPGGQGQETQYF. This chain uses TRBV5-1 with TRBJ2-5, with 9 bases identical to TRBD1. Germline V gene sequence: CDR1 SGHRS, CDR2 YFSETQ. CDR3 size: 15 residues. With 4 bases clipped from V and 2 bases from J, the junction kept 6 bases outside the gene matches.

The chain recombines TRBV7-3 with TRBJ2-5; TRBD2 is a possible D gene (7 bases). Per the germline V gene, CDR1 is SGHTA and CDR2 is FQGTGA. The CDR3 loop spans 15 amino acids. Trimming stripped 5 bases from V and 5 bases from J, with 18 bases between. The CDR3 nucleotides are TGTGCCAGCAGCCCAAACGGGGGGCCGGTCGAGACCCAGTACTTC. This encodes CASSPNGGPVETQYF.

This sequence joins TRBV6-5 and TRBJ1-1, with D possibly being TRBD1 (5 bases). With 8 bases removed from V and 2 bases from J, the gap between germline ends came to 18 bases. The CDR3 length is 15 residues. Germline V gene data show CDR1 as MNHEY and CDR2 as SVGAGI. The CDR3 region has the DNA TGTGCCAGCGGGAGTGGGACTCACCGAAACACTGAAGCTTTCTTT. It codes for CASGSGTHRNTEAFF.

The chain combines TRBV19 with TRBJ1-5; 9 bases are shared with TRBD1. Germline V gene data show CDR1 as LNHDA and CDR2 as SQIVND (reference sequence). J gave up 4 bases and V 11 bases, and 9 bases lay outside the gene matches. The CDR3 totals 14 residues. CDR3 bases: TGTGCCTCAGGGACAGGGCGGATTAATCAGCCCCAGCATTTT. Translation gives CASGTGRINQPQHF.

The chain employs TRBV2 and TRBJ1-1; no clear D gene. Between the trimmed V and J ends, which lost 4 bases and 11 bases, there was a span of 20 bases. Germline V gives CDR1 SNHLY, CDR2 FYNNEI. This CDR3 has 14 residues. In DNA form, the CDR3 reads TGTGCCAGCAGTGGAGGTTCGGCTTGGAGTCGGGCTTTCTTT. Protein product: CASSGGSAWSRAFF.

The V gene is TRBV25-1, the J gene TRBJ2-5, with TRBD1 identical over 7 bases. In germline, CDR1 is MGHDK, CDR2 SYGVNS. The CDR3 is 11 residues long. V lost 4 bases, J lost 14 bases, and 7 bases stayed unmatched. The CDR3 reads CASSVPGQYYF. The CDR3 DNA sequence: TGTGCCAGCAGTGTTCCGGGACAGTACTACTTC.

In its sample, this clone was seen a few times. V is TRBV7-9 and J is TRBJ2-7, with D perhaps TRBD2 (7 bases). V was clipped by 2 bases and J by 3 bases, with 14 bases between them. The CDR3 runs 15 residues. Germline CDR1 is SEHNR and CDR2 is FQNEAQ (reference sequence). CDR3 nucleotide sequence: TGTGCCAGCAGCTTAATTGTCGGGGGGCACTACGAGCAGTACTTC. Amino acid sequence: CASSLIVGGHYEQYF.

This clone has only a few counts. The chain carries TRBV2 and TRBJ1-6; D is ambiguous. V was trimmed by 0 bases and J by 6 bases, leaving 9 bases between them. This CDR3 region has 15 residues. Germline values: CDR1 SNHLY, CDR2 FYNNEI. The CDR3 loop is CASSEARGRNSPLHF. The CDR3 DNA reads TGTGCCAGCAGTGAAGCGCGGGGTCGTAATTCACCCCTCCACTTT.

This chain links TRBV7-9 with TRBJ2-2; possible D gene TRBD2, 6 bases. Germline values: CDR1 SEHNR, CDR2 FQNEAQ (reference sequence). V lost 11 bases and J 6 bases, leaving 7 bases between the germline ends. There are 10 residues in the CDR3. The CDR3 coding sequence is TGTGCCGGGGGGTCCGGGGAGCTGTTTTTT. Protein sequence: CAGGSGELFF.